This TCR beta chain derives from a study of identical twins. Template switching supplied a universal primer site; unique molecular identifiers were carried on the cDNA. TCRdb fed the 5' RACE reads into MiXCR, producing one record per CDR3 protein. Of 690,000 or so distinct CDR3 sequences in the sample, 5.5% to 6.5% were seen once. The sample holds many counts of this clonotype. The V and J ends lost 5 bases and 5 bases respectively, with 9 bases between them. This CDR3 region has 12 residues. Germline V gives CDR1 MNHEY, CDR2 SVGEGT. The chain has TRBV6-2 or TRBV6-3 and TRBJ2-5; D is unresolved. Sequencing was carried out using naive T cells sorted from blood. This sequence was found in a young man in good health. This chain's CDR3 is CASSQLGETQYF. In nucleotides, the CDR3 is TGTGCCAGCAGTCAGTTGGGGGAGACCCAGTACTTC.